This T cell receptor beta chain was profiled in a study of vaccination and CD4 T cells after COVID-19. With the Oncomine TCR Beta short-read assay, DNA from cultured CD4+ T cells was sequenced. TCRdb redid the calling of the PCR reads with MiXCR, one entry per CDR3 protein. The table lists 13,000 or so distinct CDR3 sequences, under 65% of them singletons, with 15% to 19% in the top ten. For this clonotype: What it recognizes is unknown.

Treatment here: approximately nine-day PBMC culture with coronavirus spike peptide pools or control peptides (ViraFEST assay). The receptor comes from a human donor who had recovered from COVID-19. Sequencing was done on a sample of CD4+ T cells from blood, cultured in vitro.

CDR3 nucleotide sequence: TGTGCCAGCGGGACTAGCGGGAGTCCCACAGATACGCAGTATTTT. The encoded protein is CASGTSGSPTDTQYF. V is TRBV27 and J is TRBJ2-3; 14 nucleotides match TRBD2. The CDR3 is made up of 15 amino acids. The junction had 3 bases not matched to a gene; V was cut back by 8 bases and J by 2 bases. The V gene's germline CDR1 is MNHEY and CDR2 SMNVEV (reference sequence).